This TCR beta chain was identified in a study of blood T cell repertoires in COVID-19. Overall study: Researchers got acute and convalescent COVID-19 samples from the United States, Italy and Spain. In each case, the material was cDNA or gDNA derived from T cells, B-cell-depleted T cells, or PBMCs.

Grouping used clinical history reported by participants in a survey and questionnaire. Per the original data handling: Amplifying reference gene primers gave estimates of nucleated cell counts. TCRdb's table, derived via immunoSEQ multiplex PCR, lists solely in-frame clones and lacks some. V, J and clone size were drawn from that table, and D and trimming were deduced from the DNA. This sample has over 250,000 clones, with 80% to 95% found just once. CDR3 size: 14 residues. V lost 0 bases and J 1 base, leaving 8 bases between the germline ends. Germline lookup yields CDR1 SGDLS and CDR2 YYNGEE. The receptor was isolated from a woman in her twenties or thirties who had recovered from COVID-19. The gene calls are TRBV9 and TRBJ2-7, with D perhaps matching TRBD1 (6 bases). Material: PBMCs or T cells enriched from blood (not recorded which). CDR3 amino acids: CASSVGTVSYEQYF. The DNA of the CDR3 is TGTGCCAGCAGCGTAGGGACAGTTTCCTACGAGCAGTACTTC.